This T cell receptor (beta chain) stems from a study of blood T cells in healthy people across ages. Alongside a J-beta primer mix, a sample-barcoded 5' primer served in a second PCR lasting about 7 to 11 cycles. Each CDR3 protein is one row after TCRdb ran MiXCR on the 5' RACE reads. The table records 850,000 to 1,300,000 distinct CDR3 sequences, 40% to 50% of them present only once. The CDR3 is made up of 15 amino acids. Germline CDR1 reads MGHRA; CDR2 reads YSYEKL. V gave up 0 bases and J gave up 7 bases, with 16 bases separating them. The rearrangement links TRBV4-1 to TRBJ2-7; D not certain. This receptor was identified in an older woman in good health. The sequenced sample consisted of blood. The CDR3 here is CASSQDGSEYYEQYF. The DNA of the CDR3 is TGCGCCAGCAGCCAAGATGGGTCAGAGTACTATGAGCAGTACTTC.